This T cell receptor beta chain originates from a study of long-term antiretroviral therapy in people with HIV. Overall study results and limits: The study found that diversity rose after ART but stayed below transplant donor controls.

Treatment of all HIV participants took place in the United States. Before they underwent DNA extraction, samples held about 1-10 million cryopreserved PBMC. The CDR3 loop spans 15 amino acids. A note on this clone: Its antigen is unknown.

Researchers report immunoSEQ v3.0 was run at survey level. TCRdb's table, derived via immunoSEQ multiplex PCR, lists solely in-frame clones and lacks some. The table records 20,000 to 30,000 clones, 85% of them present only once. The V call is TRBV21-1, the J call TRBJ1-2; the listed D gene, TRBD1, was not tested against the DNA. TRBV21-1 represents a pseudogene. This clonotype was sampled from a man aged 35 to 55 with HIV. Sequencing was performed on unsorted PBMCs, taken 2.3 years after starting antiretroviral therapy. The DNA of the CDR3 is TGTGCCAGCAGCAAAGTTGGCAAAAAAAACTATGGCTACACCTTC. This codes for CASSKVGKKNYGYTF.